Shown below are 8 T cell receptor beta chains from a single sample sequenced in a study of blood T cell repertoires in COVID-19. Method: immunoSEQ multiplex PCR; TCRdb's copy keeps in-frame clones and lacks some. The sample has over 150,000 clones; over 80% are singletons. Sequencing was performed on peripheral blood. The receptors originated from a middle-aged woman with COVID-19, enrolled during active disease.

The CDR3 nucleotides are TGTGCCATCAGTGAGTCGGGAGGTACCAAAAACATTCAGTACTTC. Protein sequence: CAISESGGTKNIQYF. V is TRBV10-3 and J is TRBJ2-4; D may be TRBD2 (6 bases). Deletions cut 0 bases from V and 2 bases from J, with 8 bases between. The CDR3 extends over 15 amino acids. The germline V gene has CDR1 ENHRY and CDR2 SYGVKD.

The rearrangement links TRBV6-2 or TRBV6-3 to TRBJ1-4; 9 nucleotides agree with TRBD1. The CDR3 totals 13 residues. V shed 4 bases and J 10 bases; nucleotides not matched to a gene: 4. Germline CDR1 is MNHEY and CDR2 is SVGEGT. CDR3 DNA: TGTGCCAGCAGTTTTCAACAGGGGGCAAAACTGTTTTTT. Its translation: CASSFQQGAKLFF.

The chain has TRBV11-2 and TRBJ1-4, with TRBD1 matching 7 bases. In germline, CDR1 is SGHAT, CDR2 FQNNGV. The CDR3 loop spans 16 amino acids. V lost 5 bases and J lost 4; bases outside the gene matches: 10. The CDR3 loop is CASSVGLGTVNEKLFF. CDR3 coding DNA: TGTGCCAGCAGCGTAGGTCTAGGGACAGTTAATGAAAAACTGTTTTTT.

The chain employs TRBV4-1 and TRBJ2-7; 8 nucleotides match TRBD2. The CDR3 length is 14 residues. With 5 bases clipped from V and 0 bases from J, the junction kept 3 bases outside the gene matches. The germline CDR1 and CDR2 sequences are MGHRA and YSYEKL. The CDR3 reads CASSTTSASYEQYF. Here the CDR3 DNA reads TGCGCCAGCAGCACGACTAGCGCCTCCTACGAGCAGTACTTC.

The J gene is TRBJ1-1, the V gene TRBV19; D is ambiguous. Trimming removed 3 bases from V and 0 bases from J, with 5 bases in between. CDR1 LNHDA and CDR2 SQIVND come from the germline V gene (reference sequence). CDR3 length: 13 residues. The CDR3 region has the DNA TGTGCCAGTAGTATGACTCTGAACACTGAAGCTTTCTTT. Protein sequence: CASSMTLNTEAFF.

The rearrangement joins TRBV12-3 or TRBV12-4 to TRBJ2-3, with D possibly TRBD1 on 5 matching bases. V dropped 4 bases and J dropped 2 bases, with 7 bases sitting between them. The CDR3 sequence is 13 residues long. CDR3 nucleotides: TGTGCCAGCAGTTCACAGGACACAGATACGCAGTATTTT. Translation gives CASSSQDTDTQYF.

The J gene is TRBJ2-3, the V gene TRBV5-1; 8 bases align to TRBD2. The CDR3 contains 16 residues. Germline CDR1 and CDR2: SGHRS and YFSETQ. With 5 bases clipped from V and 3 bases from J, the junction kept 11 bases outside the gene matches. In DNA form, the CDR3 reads TGCGCCAGCAGGGGGAGGAGCGGGAGTGTTACAGATACGCAGTATTTT. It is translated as CASRGRSGSVTDTQYF.

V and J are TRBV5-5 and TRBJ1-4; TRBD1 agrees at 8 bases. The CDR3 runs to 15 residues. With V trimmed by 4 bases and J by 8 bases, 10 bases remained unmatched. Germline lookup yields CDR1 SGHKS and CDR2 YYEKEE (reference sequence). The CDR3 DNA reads TGTGCCAGCAGCGCGGACAGGGACAAGCCAGAAAAACTGTTTTTT. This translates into CASSADRDKPEKLFF. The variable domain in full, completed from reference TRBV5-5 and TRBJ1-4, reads DAGVTQSPTHLIKTRGQQVTLRCSPISGHKSVSWYQQVLGQGPQFIFQYYEKEERGRGNFPDRFSARQFPNYSSELNVNALLLGDSALYLCASSADRDKPEKLFFGSGTQLSVL.